The 19 T cell receptor beta chains below were found in one sample sequenced in a study of T cell repertoires in cytomegalovirus infection. These receptors have no identified antigens. TCRdb redid the calling of the reads with MiXCR, one entry per CDR3 protein. The sample contains around 570,000 distinct CDR3 sequences, 40% of which appear only once. This sample comprised cultured PBMCs, obtained from culture after CMV antigen stimulation. The source of these receptors is a human donor in good health (CMV status not recorded). Some clones in this sample may be carry-over from other donors' samples.

The rearrangement joins TRBV2 to TRBJ1-6; D is unclear. CDR3 length: 18 amino acids. V lost 3 bases and J lost 1, with 16 bases in between. Germline CDR1 and CDR2: SNHLY and FYNNEI. The CDR3 sequence is CASSDPVLSGSYNSPLHF. DNA for the CDR3: TGTGCCAGCAGTGACCCGGTCCTTTCCGGGTCCTATAATTCACCCCTCCACTTT.

This clonotype was observed a few times. The rearrangement joins TRBV19 to TRBJ2-1; no definite D call. This CDR3 region has 12 residues. Trimming cost V 1 base and J 6 bases, with 4 bases left between them. Germline CDR1 is LNHDA and CDR2 is SQIVND (reference sequence). For the CDR3, the DNA is TGTGCCAGTAGTATAGCGAGCAATGAGCAGTTCTTC. Amino acid sequence: CASSIASNEQFF.

The table lists this clonotype with a count of one. CDR3 in DNA: TGTGCCATCCAGACCCAGCAGAGCTCCTACAATGAGCAGTTCTTC. This codes for CAIQTQQSSYNEQFF. The chain joins TRBV10-3 to TRBJ2-1; D gene unclear. Looked up from germline, CDR1 is ENHRY and CDR2 is SYGVKD. The CDR3 has 15 amino acids. V lost 8 bases, J lost 0 bases, and 14 bases lay in between.

The CDR3 coding sequence is TGTGCCAGCAGTGACAGGGGAAGCACTGAAGCTTTCTTT. The encoded protein is CASSDRGSTEAFF. The genes are TRBV2 and TRBJ1-1; TRBD1 might be the D (6 bases). V was pared by 3 bases and J by 4 bases, with 9 bases between. The CDR3 sequence is 13 residues long. Germline V gene lookup returns CDR1 SNHLY and CDR2 FYNNEI.

The rearrangement uses TRBV3-1 and TRBJ2-5; 7 bases are shared with TRBD1. Trimming took 0 bases from V and 1 from J; bases not matched to a gene: 2. The CDR3 runs 15 residues. Germline V gene lookup returns CDR1 LGHDT and CDR2 YNNKEL (reference sequence). CDR3: CASSQEGTAQETQYF. The CDR3 DNA sequence: TGTGCCAGCAGCCAAGAGGGGACAGCCCAAGAGACCCAGTACTTC.

The rearrangement uses TRBV4-1 and TRBJ2-3; possibly TRBD1 or TRBD2 for D (5 bases each). This CDR3 has 15 residues. CDR1 and CDR2 from the germline V gene are MGHRA and YSYEKL. The germline V and J ends were trimmed by 0 bases and 0 bases, with 7 bases remaining between them. CDR3 sequence: CASSQEGRSTDTQYF. In DNA form, the CDR3 reads TGCGCCAGCAGCCAAGAGGGACGGAGCACAGATACGCAGTATTTT.

This chain uses TRBV5-1 with TRBJ1-6; D gene uncertain. The germline gives CDR1 SGHRS, CDR2 YFSETQ. CDR3 length: 13 residues. Trimming pared 2 bases from V and 12 bases from J, leaving 12 bases between. Here the CDR3 DNA reads TGCGCCAGCAGCTTAACAGTGCCGGGACCCCTCCACTTT. This translates into CASSLTVPGPLHF.

This clonotype showed up many times. The chain has TRBV5-1 and TRBJ1-4, with D possibly being TRBD1 (5 bases). The germline V gene encodes CDR1 SGHRS and CDR2 YFSETQ. The CDR3 has 16 amino acids. With 0 bases removed from V and 0 bases from J, the gap between germline ends came to 9 bases. This CDR3 is CASSLGQPATNEKLFF. The CDR3 bases are TGCGCCAGCAGCTTGGGACAGCCTGCAACTAATGAAAAACTGTTTTTT.

The chain recombines TRBV12-3 or TRBV12-4 with TRBJ1-1; 8 nucleotides line up with TRBD1. V was clipped by 6 bases and J by 7 bases; unmatched bases: 7. The CDR3 length is 13 residues. CDR3 residues: CASSRTGWNEAFF. Written as DNA, the CDR3 is TGTGCCAGCAGCCGGACAGGGTGGAATGAAGCTTTCTTT.

This clonotype came up a few times. This sequence joins TRBV18 and TRBJ2-1; D is unresolved. The CDR3 covers 14 residues. Deletions cut 8 bases from V and 5 bases from J, with 16 bases between. CDR1 and CDR2 from the germline V gene are KGHSH and LQKENI. Here the CDR3 reads CASPRAPSDNEQFF. In DNA form, the CDR3 reads TGTGCCAGCCCACGGGCTCCGTCCGACAATGAGCAGTTCTTC.

This chain links TRBV3-1 with TRBJ2-3; 14 bases match TRBD2. Trimming removed 1 base from V and 4 bases from J; junction bases left unmatched: 4. Germline V gives CDR1 LGHDT, CDR2 YNNKEL (reference sequence). The CDR3 totals 17 residues. The DNA for the CDR3 is TGTGCCAGCAGCCAAGGGACTAGCGGGGGGCGAGCAGATACGCAGTATTTT. Encoded protein: CASSQGTSGGRADTQYF.

Note on this clonotype: The junction departs from the called germline gene at one end, perhaps through a read error. The rearrangement uses TRBV7-8 and TRBJ2-2; 7 positions agree with TRBD2. Germline V gene lookup returns CDR1 SGHVS and CDR2 FQNEAQ. The CDR3 totals 14 residues. CDR3 amino acids: CASSLVQGAGVLFF. For the CDR3, the DNA is TGTGCCAGCAGCTTAGTTCAGGGCGCGGGGGTGCTGTTTTTT.

The V call is TRBV20-1, the J call TRBJ2-3; D remains ambiguous. Germline values: CDR1 DFQATT, CDR2 SNEGSKA (reference sequence). The ends were cut back, 0 bases at V and 2 bases at J, with 12 bases in the middle. The CDR3 consists of 15 residues. The CDR3 loop is CSARDARFTTDTQYF. CDR3 bases: TGCAGTGCTAGAGATGCCCGGTTTACCACAGATACGCAGTATTTT.

This clonotype was counted between two and nine times. The chain is built from TRBV7-2 and TRBJ1-6; D is undetermined. V was trimmed by 1 base and J by 8 bases, leaving 0 bases between them. The germline V gene encodes CDR1 SGHTA and CDR2 FQGNSA. The CDR3 covers 11 residues. For the CDR3, the DNA is TGTGCCAGCAGCTTAGATTCACCCCTCCACTTT. Its protein is CASSLDSPLHF.

The V gene is TRBV27, the J gene TRBJ2-3, with 12 bases aligning to TRBD2. Germline loops: CDR1 MNHEY, CDR2 SMNVEV (reference sequence). Germline trimming cut 4 bases from V and 3 bases from J; bases unmatched to any gene: 5. This CDR3 region has 16 residues. The CDR3 DNA is TGTGCCAGCAGTTCCTGGCTAGCGGGAGGGACAGATACGCAGTATTTT. Protein: CASSSWLAGGTDTQYF.

The V and J genes are TRBV4-2 and TRBJ2-7; 7 bases fit TRBD2. Per germline, CDR1 LGHNA and CDR2 YNFKEQ. Trimming took 7 bases from V and 5 from J; bases not matched to a gene: 20. This CDR3 has 17 residues. The CDR3 nucleotides read TGTGCCAGCACCATAAGTGGGGCTAGCGGAGCCCGGAACGAGCAGTACTTC. Its translation is CASTISGASGARNEQYF.

This chain connects TRBV24-1 to TRBJ2-1; 12 bases match TRBD2. After removal of 3 bases from V and 0 bases from J, the junction contained 8 bases not matched to a gene. CDR1 KGHDR and CDR2 SFDVKD come from the germline V gene. The CDR3 totals 19 residues. The CDR3 DNA reads TGTGCCACCAGTGATCCGACTAGCGGGGGCCCTGACTCCTACAATGAGCAGTTCTTC. Translating gives CATSDPTSGGPDSYNEQFF.

The chain uses TRBV6-5 and TRBJ1-5, with D hard to call. From germline, CDR1 is MNHEY and CDR2 SVGAGI. Between the trimmed V and J ends, which lost 2 bases and 6 bases, there was a span of 5 bases. The CDR3 loop spans 12 amino acids. The CDR3 region is CASSYRSQPQHF. The DNA for the CDR3 is TGTGCCAGCAGTTACCGGAGTCAGCCCCAGCATTTT.

The J gene is TRBJ2-7, the V gene TRBV12-3 or TRBV12-4; D not certain. V was shortened by 6 bases and J by 5 bases, with 20 bases between the two germline ends. The CDR3 is made up of 15 amino acids. The CDR3 coding sequence is TGTGCCAGCAGCCCCGGGTTCCAAGTCCCCCACGAGCAGTACTTC. Amino acids: CASSPGFQVPHEQYF.